Listed here are 9 T cell receptor beta chains from one sample, sequenced in a study of T cell repertoires in cytomegalovirus infection. No antigen is known for these receptors. TCRdb analysed the reads with MiXCR anew, one entry per CDR3 protein. In the table there are 900,000 to 950,000 distinct CDR3 sequences, about a third of which are singletons. This specimen consisted of cultured CD8+ T cells from PBMCs, obtained from culture after CMV antigen stimulation. The source of these receptors is a human donor in good health (CMV status not recorded). Some clones in this sample may be carry-over from other donors' samples.

This clonotype was seen only a few times. The genes are TRBV7-9 and TRBJ2-1, with 7 bases identical to TRBD1. Per the germline V gene, CDR1 is SEHNR and CDR2 is FQNEAQ (reference sequence). The CDR3 loop spans 14 amino acids. J lost 6 bases, V lost 5 bases, and 7 bases had no gene match. Written as DNA, the CDR3 is TGTGCCAGCAGCGAGAGACAGGGTACCAATGAGCAGTTCTTC. Translated, it gives CASSERQGTNEQFF.

The chain couples TRBV11-2 to TRBJ1-1; a weak D match, TRBD1 (5 bases). There are 16 residues in the CDR3. Germline values: CDR1 SGHAT, CDR2 FQNNGV. The V gene lost 0 bases and the J gene lost 0 bases, with 11 bases spanning the gap. The CDR3, as DNA: TGTGCCAGCAGCTTAGAGCAGGGCGGCGTGAACACTGAAGCTTTCTTT. It encodes CASSLEQGGVNTEAFF.

V gene TRBV7-3 combines with J gene TRBJ2-7, with 8 bases aligning to TRBD2. Losses at the gene ends were 10 bases for V and 4 bases for J; bases not matched to a gene: 15. This CDR3 is 15 amino acids long. CDR1 and CDR2 from the germline V gene are SGHTA and FQGTGA. DNA of the CDR3: TGTGCCACCAGAGTTCGGGGGGGGCGAAGTTACGAGCAGTACGTC. Its translation: CATRVRGGRSYEQYV.

The CDR3 is CASSQRIAGGRETQYF. CDR3 sequence (DNA): TGTGCCAGCAGCCAGAGGATAGCGGGGGGGCGAGAGACCCAGTACTTC. The gene calls are TRBV7-6 and TRBJ2-5, with 11 bases fitting TRBD2. The CDR3 totals 16 residues. Trimming cost V 5 bases and J 4 bases; bases outside gene matches: 9. CDR1 is SGHVS, CDR2 FNYEAQ, per germline.

This clonotype has more than one count but fewer than ten. This sequence joins TRBV6-5 and TRBJ2-7; either TRBD1 or TRBD2 may supply D (5 bases each). Looked up from germline, CDR1 is MNHEY and CDR2 is SVGAGI. This CDR3 region has 16 residues. V lost 4 bases and J lost 3, with 19 bases in between. In DNA, the CDR3 is TGTGCCAGCAGTTCCCACCGGGACCCAACCCGCTACGAGCAGTACTTC. Translating gives CASSSHRDPTRYEQYF.

This clonotype appeared a few times. The chain recombines TRBV6-5 with TRBJ2-5; TRBD1 matches 7 bases. Germline values: CDR1 MNHEY, CDR2 SVGAGI. This CDR3 comprises 15 residues. V was pared by 6 bases and J by 4 bases, with 11 bases of the junction left unmatched. CDR3 nucleotides: TGTGCCAGCAGCCCGGGACAGTCAAGGATAGAGACCCAGTACTTC. Translated: CASSPGQSRIETQYF.

This chain connects TRBV12-3 or TRBV12-4 to TRBJ2-4; D may be TRBD1 or TRBD2 (6 bases each). V lost 9 bases and J 4 bases, leaving 19 bases between the germline ends. CDR3 length equals 15 residues. DNA for the CDR3: TGTGCCAGGACCACCTTTGGGGGGCGAAAAAACATTCAGTACTTC. Its protein product is CARTTFGGRKNIQYF.

There are many counts of this clonotype. This chain joins TRBV7-9 and TRBJ2-1; 8 bases align to TRBD1. CDR1 SEHNR and CDR2 FQNEAQ come from the germline V gene (reference sequence). The V and J ends lost 6 bases and 6 bases, in that order; junction bases with no gene match: 4. This CDR3 comprises 13 residues. The CDR3 nucleotides are TGTGCCAGCAGTACGGACAGGGTCAATGAGCAGTTCTTC. Its translation: CASSTDRVNEQFF.

This clonotype was recorded a few times. The chain recombines TRBV7-8 with TRBJ1-2; D may be TRBD1 (6 bases). The CDR3 covers 16 residues. The V gene's germline CDR1 is SGHVS and CDR2 FQNEAQ. Trimming took off 8 bases at V and 3 bases at J, with 22 bases between the two ends. For the CDR3, the DNA is TGTGCCAGCTACAAAGGTGACTCGGCAGGGGACTATGGCTACACCTTC. This translates into CASYKGDSAGDYGYTF.